The source of this T cell receptor (beta chain) is a study of regulatory T cells in long-lasting Graves disease. The germline CDR1 and CDR2 sequences are SGHVS and FQNEAQ. V dropped 0 bases and J dropped 3; count of bases not matched to a gene: 11. The CDR3 consists of 18 residues. This clonotype was detected ten times or more. Antigen specificity is unknown. Investigators prepared the TCR beta libraries by applying iRepertoire HTBI primers and Arm-PCR of CDR3 regions. TCRdb processed the multiplex PCR reads anew with MiXCR; each CDR3 protein has one entry. The sample records about 500,000 distinct CDR3 sequences, around 15% being singletons. Study outcomes and limitations: The study found TRBV28, TRBJ1-2 and TRBJ2-5 favored in persistent disease. Patients whose Graves' disease persisted exhibited lower TCR diversity than those newly diagnosed.

Time point in this sample: newly diagnosed GD, antithyroid drugs for less than 3 months. Following extraction of RNA from PBMCs, that RNA was used to make the TCR library. American Thyroid Association guidelines served as the basis for diagnosing Graves' disease. Another study also made use of these data, one on T cells in Graves' hyperthyroidism and ophthalmopathy. That paper states: Stable hyperthyroidism: no ophthalmopathy progression over 18 months of follow-up.

The sequence came from a man aged 35-49 years with Graves disease. The source material was peripheral blood mononuclear cells (PBMCs), sampled at new diagnosis, from a patient treated with antithyroid drugs. The V gene is TRBV7-8, the J gene TRBJ2-1, with 7 positions matching TRBD1. CDR3 region: CASSLAAYRGRGYNEQFF. As DNA, the CDR3 is TGTGCCAGCAGCTTAGCCGCCTACAGGGGAAGGGGCTACAATGAGCAGTTCTTC.